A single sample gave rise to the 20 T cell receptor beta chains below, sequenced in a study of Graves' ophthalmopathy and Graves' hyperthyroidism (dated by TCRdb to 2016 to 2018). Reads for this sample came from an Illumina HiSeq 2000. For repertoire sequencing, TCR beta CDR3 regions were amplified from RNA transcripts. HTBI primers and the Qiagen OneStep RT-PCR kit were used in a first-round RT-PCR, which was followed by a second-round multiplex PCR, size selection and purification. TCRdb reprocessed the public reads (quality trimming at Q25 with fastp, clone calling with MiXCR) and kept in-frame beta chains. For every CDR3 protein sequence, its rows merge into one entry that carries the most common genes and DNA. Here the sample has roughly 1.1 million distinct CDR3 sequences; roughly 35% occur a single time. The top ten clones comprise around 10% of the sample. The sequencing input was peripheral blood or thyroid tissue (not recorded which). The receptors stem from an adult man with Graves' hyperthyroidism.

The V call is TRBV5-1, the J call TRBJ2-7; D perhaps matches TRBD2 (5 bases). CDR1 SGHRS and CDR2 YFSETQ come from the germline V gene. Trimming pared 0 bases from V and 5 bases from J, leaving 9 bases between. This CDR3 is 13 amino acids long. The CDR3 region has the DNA TGCGCCAGCAGCTTGGCAGGACTCCACGAGCAGTACTTC. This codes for CASSLAGLHEQYF.

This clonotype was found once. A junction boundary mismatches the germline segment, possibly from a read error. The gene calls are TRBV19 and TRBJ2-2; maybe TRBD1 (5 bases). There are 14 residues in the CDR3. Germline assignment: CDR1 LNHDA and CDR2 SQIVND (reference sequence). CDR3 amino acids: CASGQGLNTGELFF. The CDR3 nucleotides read TGTGCCTCCGGGCAGGGCCTCAACACTGGGGAGCTGTTTTTT.

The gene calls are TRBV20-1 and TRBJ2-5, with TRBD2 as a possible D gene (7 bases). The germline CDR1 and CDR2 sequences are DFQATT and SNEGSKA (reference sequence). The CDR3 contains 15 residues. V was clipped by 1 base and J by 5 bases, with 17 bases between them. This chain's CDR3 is CSARAPSRGGETQYF. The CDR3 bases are TGCAGTGCTAGAGCGCCGAGTAGGGGGGGGGAGACCCAGTACTTC.

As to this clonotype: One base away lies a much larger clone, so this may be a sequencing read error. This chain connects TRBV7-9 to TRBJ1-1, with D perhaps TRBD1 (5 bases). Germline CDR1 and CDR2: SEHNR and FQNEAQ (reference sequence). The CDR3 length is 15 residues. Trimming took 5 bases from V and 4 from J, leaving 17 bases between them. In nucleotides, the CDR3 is TGTGCCAGCAGCCGACTGGGGGGAGGGAGCACTGAAGCTTTCTTT. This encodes CASSRLGGGSTEAFF. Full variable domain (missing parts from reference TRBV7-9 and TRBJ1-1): DTGVSQNPRHKITKRGQNVTFRCDPISEHNRLYWYRQTLGQGPEFLTYFQNEAQLEKSRLLSDRFSAERPKGSFSTLEIQRTEQGDSAMYLCASSRLGGGSTEAFFGQGTRLTVV.

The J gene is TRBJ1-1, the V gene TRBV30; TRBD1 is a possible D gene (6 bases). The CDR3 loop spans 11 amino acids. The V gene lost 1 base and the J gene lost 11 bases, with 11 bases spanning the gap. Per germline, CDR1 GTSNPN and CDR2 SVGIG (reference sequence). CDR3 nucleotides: TGTGCCTGGAGTGGTTCAGGGGCCGCTTTCTTT. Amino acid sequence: CAWSGSGAAFF. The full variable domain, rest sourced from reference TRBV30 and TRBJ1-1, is SQTIHQWPATLVQPVGSPLSLECTVEGTSNPNLYWYRQAAGRGLQLLFYSVGIGQISSEVPQNLSASRPQDRQFILSSKKLLLSDSGFYLCAWSGSGAAFFGQGTRLTVV.

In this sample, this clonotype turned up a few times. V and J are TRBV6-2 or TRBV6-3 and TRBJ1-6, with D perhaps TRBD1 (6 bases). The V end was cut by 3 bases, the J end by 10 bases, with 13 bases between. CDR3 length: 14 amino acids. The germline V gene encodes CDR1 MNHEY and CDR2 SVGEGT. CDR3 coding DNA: TGTGCCAGCAGTTATTCAGGGGTGCGGTCACCCCTCCACTTT. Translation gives CASSYSGVRSPLHF.

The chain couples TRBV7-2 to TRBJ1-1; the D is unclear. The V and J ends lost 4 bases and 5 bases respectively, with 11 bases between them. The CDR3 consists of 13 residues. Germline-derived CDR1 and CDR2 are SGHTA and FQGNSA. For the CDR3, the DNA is TGTGCCAGCAGCTCTCCCGCGGGGACTGAAGCTTTCTTT. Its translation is CASSSPAGTEAFF.

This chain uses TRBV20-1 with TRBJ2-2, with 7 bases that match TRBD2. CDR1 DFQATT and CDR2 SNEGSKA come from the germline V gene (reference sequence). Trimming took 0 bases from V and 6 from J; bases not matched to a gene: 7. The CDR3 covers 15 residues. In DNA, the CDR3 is TGCAGTGCTAGAGAACTAGCGAGTCACGCCGGGGAGCTGTTTTTT. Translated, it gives CSARELASHAGELFF.

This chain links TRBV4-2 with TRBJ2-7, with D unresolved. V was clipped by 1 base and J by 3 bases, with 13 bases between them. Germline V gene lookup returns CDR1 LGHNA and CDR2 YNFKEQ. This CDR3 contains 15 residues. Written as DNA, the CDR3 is TGTGCCAGCAGCCAAGTTAGTGGTACCGTCTACGAGCAGTACTTC. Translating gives CASSQVSGTVYEQYF.

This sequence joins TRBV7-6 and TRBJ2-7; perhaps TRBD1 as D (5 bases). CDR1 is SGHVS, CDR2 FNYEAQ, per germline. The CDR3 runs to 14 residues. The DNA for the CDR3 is TGTGCAAACCGTTTGGGGCTGAGCTCCTACGAGCAGTACTTC. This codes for CANRLGLSSYEQYF. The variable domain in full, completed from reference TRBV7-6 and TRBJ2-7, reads GAGVSQSPRYKVTKRGQDVALRCDPISGHVSLYWYRQALGQGPEFLTYFNYEAQQDKSGLPNDRFSAERPEGSISTLTIQRTEQRDSAMYRCANRLGLSSYEQYFGPGTRLTVT.

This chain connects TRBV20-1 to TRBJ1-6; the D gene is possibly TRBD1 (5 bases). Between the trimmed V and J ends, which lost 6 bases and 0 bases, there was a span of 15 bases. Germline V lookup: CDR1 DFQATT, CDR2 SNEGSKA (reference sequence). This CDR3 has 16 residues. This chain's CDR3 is CSAPEADSSYNSPLHF. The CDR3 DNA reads TGCAGTGCCCCGGAGGCAGACAGCTCCTATAATTCACCCCTCCACTTT.

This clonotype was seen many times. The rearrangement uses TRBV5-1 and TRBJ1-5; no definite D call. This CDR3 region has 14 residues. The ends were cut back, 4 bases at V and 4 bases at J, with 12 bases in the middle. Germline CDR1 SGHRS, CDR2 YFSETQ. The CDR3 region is CASSTGPENQPQHF. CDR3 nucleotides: TGCGCCAGCAGCACCGGACCGGAGAATCAGCCCCAGCATTTT.

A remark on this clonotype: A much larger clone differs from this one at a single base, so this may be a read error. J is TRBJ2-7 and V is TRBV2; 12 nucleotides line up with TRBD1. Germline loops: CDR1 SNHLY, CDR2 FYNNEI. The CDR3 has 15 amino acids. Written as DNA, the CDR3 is TGTGCCAGCAGTCGCCGGGACAGGGGGCCCAACGAGCAGTGCTTC. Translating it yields CASSRRDRGPNEQCF.

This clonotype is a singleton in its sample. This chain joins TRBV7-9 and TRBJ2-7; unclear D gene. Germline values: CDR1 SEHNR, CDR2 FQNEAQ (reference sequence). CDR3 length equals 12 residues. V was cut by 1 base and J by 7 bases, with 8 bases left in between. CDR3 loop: CASSLVFAEQYF. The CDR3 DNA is TGTGCCAGCAGCTTAGTGTTTGCGGAGCAGTACTTC. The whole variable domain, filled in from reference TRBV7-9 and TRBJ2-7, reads DTGVSQNPRHKITKRGQNVTFRCDPISEHNRLYWYRQTLGQGPEFLTYFQNEAQLEKSRLLSDRFSAERPKGSFSTLEIQRTEQGDSAMYLCASSLVFAEQYFGPGTRLTVT.

This CDR3 is CASSQGLARSYEQYF. CDR3 in DNA: TGTGCCAGCAGCCAAGGACTAGCGCGATCCTACGAGCAGTACTTC. The chain recombines TRBV14 with TRBJ2-7; 8 bases fit TRBD2. The V segment lost 1 base and the J segment 1 base; nucleotides outside the gene matches: 3. From germline, CDR1 is SGHDN and CDR2 FVKESK. This CDR3 contains 15 residues. Drawing the rest from reference TRBV14 and TRBJ2-7, the complete variable domain is EAGVTQFPSHSVIEKGQTVTLRCDPISGHDNLYWYRRVMGKEIKFLLHFVKESKQDESGMPNNRFLAERTGGTYSTLKVQPAELEDSGVYFCASSQGLARSYEQYFGPGTRLTVT.

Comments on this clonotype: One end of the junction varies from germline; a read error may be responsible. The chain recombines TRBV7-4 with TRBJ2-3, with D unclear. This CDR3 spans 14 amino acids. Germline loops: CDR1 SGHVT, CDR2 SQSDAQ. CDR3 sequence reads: CASSSPPVTDTQYF. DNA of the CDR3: TGCGCCAGCAGCTCACCTCCGGTCACAGATACGCAGTATTTT.

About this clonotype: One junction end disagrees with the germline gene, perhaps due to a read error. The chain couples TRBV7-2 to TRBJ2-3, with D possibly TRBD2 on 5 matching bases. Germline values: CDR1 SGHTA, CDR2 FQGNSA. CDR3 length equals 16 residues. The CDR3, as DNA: TGTGCCGGCAGCGCCGTAGCGCGCCCCTTCACAGATACGCAGTATTTT. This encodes CAGSAVARPFTDTQYF.

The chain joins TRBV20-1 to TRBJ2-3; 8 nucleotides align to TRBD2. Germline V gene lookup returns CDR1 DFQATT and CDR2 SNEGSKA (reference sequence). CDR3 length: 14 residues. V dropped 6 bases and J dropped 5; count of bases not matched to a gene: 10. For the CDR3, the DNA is TGCAGTGCCCACAGAGCGGGGGCGCAAGATACGCAGTATTTT. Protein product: CSAHRAGAQDTQYF.

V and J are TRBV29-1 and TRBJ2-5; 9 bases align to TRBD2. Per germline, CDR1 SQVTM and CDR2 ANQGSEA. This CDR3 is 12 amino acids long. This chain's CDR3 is CTPGTSRETQYF. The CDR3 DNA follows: TGCACCCCAGGGACTAGCAGAGAGACCCAGTACTTC. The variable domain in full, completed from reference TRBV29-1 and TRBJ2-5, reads SAVISQKPSRDICQRGTSLTIQCQVDSQVTMMFWYRQQPGQSLTLIATANQGSEATYESGFVIDKFPISRPNLTFSTLTVSNMSPEDSSIYLCTPGTSRETQYFGPGTRLLVL.

This chain's CDR3 is CSASLAGNSYEQYF. The CDR3 DNA reads as TGCAGTGCTAGTCTAGCGGGGAACTCCTACGAGCAGTACTTC. This chain links TRBV29-1 with TRBJ2-7; 9 bases fit TRBD2. Germline values: CDR1 SQVTM, CDR2 ANQGSEA. This CDR3 spans 14 amino acids.